One and the same sample provided the 10 T cell receptor beta chains below, sequenced in a study of CXCR3-negative and CXCR3-positive naive CD8 T cells. The authors prepared UMI-labeled TRB cDNA libraries by 5' RACE. TCRdb derives one entry per CDR3 protein from the 5' RACE reads, leaving out DNA. This sample contains around 45,000 distinct CDR3 sequences. What was sequenced was naive CXCR3- CD8+ T cells from blood. Subset described: CD45RO-CCR7+CD27+CD95- naive CD8+ T cells lacking CXCR3 (TNR3-). These TCRs come from a human donor in good health. Some clones in this sample may be carry-over from other donors' samples.

The rearrangement links TRBV12-3 or TRBV12-4 to TRBJ2-5. The CDR3 has 14 amino acids. The CDR3 sequence is CASSLGLRKETQYF.

The chain joins TRBV6-5 to TRBJ1-1. The germline V gene encodes CDR1 MNHEY and CDR2 SVGAGI. This CDR3 region has 15 residues. The CDR3 spells CASSYSGKMNTEAFF.

The chain employs TRBV9 and TRBJ1-2; TCRdb returns TRBD1, unconfirmable since there is no DNA. CDR1 is SGDLS, CDR2 YYNGEE, per germline. The CDR3 consists of 15 residues. The CDR3 reads CASSTTGGPNYGYTF.

This sequence joins TRBV7-3 and TRBJ2-2. From germline, CDR1 is SGHTA and CDR2 FQGTGA. The CDR3 totals 16 residues. CDR3 sequence reads: CASSPQLGINTGELFF.

The J gene is TRBJ1-5, the V gene TRBV6-6. The length of the CDR3 is 13 residues. CDR1 and CDR2 (germline): MNHNY, SVGAGI (reference sequence). The CDR3 spells CASRLSANQPQHF.

The chain combines TRBV28 with TRBJ2-2; lacking DNA, the TRBD1 call made by TCRdb goes unchecked. CDR1 and CDR2 (germline): MDHEN, SYDVKM. This CDR3 has 13 residues. CDR3 loop: CASRRRGAGELFF.

The chain recombines TRBV12-3 or TRBV12-4 with TRBJ1-5. The CDR3 spans 16 residues. This chain's CDR3 is CASSHLAEDVYQPQHF.

This chain joins TRBV29-1 and TRBJ2-7. CDR1 and CDR2 from the germline V gene are SQVTM and ANQGSEA. CDR3 length: 11 amino acids. This CDR3 reads CSVEGLAQQYF.

The CDR3 here is CASSPPNQPEPYNEQFF. The rearrangement uses TRBV7-9 and TRBJ2-1; TCRdb calls TRBD1, which cannot be checked without DNA. The CDR3 spans 17 residues. Germline V gives CDR1 SEHNR, CDR2 FQNEAQ (reference sequence).

This chain uses TRBV3-1 with TRBJ2-1; with no DNA, the TCRdb D assignment of TRBD1 cannot be verified. The germline V gene has CDR1 LGHDT and CDR2 YNNKEL (reference sequence). CDR3 length: 13 residues. The CDR3: CASSPRTDNEQFF.